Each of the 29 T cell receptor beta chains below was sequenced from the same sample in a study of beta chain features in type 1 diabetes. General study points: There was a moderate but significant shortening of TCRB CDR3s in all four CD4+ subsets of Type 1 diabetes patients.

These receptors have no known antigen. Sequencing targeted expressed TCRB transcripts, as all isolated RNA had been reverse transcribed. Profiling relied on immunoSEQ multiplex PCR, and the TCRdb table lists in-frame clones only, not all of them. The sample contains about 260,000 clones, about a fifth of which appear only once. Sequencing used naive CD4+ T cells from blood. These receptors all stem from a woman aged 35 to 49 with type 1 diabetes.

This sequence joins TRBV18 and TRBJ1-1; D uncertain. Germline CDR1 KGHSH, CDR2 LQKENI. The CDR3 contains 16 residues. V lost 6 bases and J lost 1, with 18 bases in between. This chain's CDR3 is CASSRSLTEPNTEAFF. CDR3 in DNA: TGTGCCAGCTCCCGCAGCCTCACAGAGCCGAACACTGAAGCTTTCTTT.

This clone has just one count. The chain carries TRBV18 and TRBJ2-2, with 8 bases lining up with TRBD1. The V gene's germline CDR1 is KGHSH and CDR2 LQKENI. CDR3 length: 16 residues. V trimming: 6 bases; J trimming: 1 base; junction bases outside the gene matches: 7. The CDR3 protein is CASSLAGTGNTGELFF. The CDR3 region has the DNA TGTGCCAGCTCCCTCGCCGGGACAGGGAACACCGGGGAGCTGTTTTTT.

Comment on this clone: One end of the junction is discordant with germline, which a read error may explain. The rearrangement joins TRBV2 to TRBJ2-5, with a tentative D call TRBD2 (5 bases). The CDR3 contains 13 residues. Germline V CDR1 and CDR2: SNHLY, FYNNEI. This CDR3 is CASREGLQETQYF. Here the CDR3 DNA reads TGTGCCAGCAGGGAAGGACTGCAAGAGACCCAGTACTTC. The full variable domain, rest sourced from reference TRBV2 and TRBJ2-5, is EPEVTQTPSHQVTQMGQEVILRCVPISNHLYFYWYRQILGQKVEFLVSFYNNEISEKSEIFDDQFSVERPDGSNFTLKIRSTKLEDSAMYFCASREGLQETQYFGPGTRLLVL.

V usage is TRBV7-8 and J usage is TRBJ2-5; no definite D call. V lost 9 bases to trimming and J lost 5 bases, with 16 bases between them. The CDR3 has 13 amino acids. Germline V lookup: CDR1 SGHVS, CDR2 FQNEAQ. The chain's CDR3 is CASYSPPGETQYF. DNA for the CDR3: TGTGCCAGTTACTCCCCGCCCGGGGAGACCCAGTACTTC.

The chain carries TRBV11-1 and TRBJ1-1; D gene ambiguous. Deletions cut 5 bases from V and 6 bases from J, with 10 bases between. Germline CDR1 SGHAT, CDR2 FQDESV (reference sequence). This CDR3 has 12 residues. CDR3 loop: CASSPVPPEAFF. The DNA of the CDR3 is TGTGCCAGCAGCCCGGTCCCGCCTGAAGCTTTCTTT.

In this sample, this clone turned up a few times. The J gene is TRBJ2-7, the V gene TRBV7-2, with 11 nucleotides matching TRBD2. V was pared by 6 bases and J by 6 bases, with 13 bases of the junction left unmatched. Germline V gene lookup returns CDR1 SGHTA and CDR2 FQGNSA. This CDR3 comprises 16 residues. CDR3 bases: TGTGCCAGCAGATACGACCGACTAGCGGGGTTTCGCGAGCAGTACTTC. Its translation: CASRYDRLAGFREQYF.

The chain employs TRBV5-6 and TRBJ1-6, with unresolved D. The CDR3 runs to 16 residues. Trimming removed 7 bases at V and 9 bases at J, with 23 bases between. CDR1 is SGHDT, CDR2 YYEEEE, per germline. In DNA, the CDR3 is TGTGCCAGCGAATTGTTAAAGGACCGTCGGGGTTCACCCCTCCACTTT. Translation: CASELLKDRRGSPLHF.

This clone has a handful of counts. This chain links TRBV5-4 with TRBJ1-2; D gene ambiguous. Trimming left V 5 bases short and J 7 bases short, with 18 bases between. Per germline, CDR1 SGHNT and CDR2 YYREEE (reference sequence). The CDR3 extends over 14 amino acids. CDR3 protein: CASRPLSQASGYTF. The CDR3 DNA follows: TGTGCCAGCAGGCCCCTGAGCCAGGCCAGTGGCTACACCTTC.

The CDR3 DNA reads TGCGCCAGCAGCCAAGAGGGACAGGTGAATTTGGAAGCTTTCTTT. Protein sequence: CASSQEGQVNLEAFF. The chain combines TRBV4-1 with TRBJ1-1, with 8 bases that match TRBD1. The CDR3 sequence is 15 residues long. Germline V gene lookup returns CDR1 MGHRA and CDR2 YSYEKL. Trimming at V came to 0 bases and at J to 8 bases, leaving 8 bases not matched to a gene.

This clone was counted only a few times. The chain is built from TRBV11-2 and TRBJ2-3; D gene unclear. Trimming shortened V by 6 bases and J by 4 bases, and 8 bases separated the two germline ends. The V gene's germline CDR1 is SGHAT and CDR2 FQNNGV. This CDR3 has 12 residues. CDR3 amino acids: CASSRSPDTQYF. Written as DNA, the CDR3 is TGTGCCAGCAGTAGGAGCCCAGATACGCAGTATTTT.

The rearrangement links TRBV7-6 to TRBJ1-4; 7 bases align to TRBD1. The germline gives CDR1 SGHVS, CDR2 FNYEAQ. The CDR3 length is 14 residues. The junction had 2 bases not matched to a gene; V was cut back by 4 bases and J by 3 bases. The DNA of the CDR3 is TGTGCCAGCAGCTACCAGGGGGCTAATGAAAAACTGTTTTTT. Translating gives CASSYQGANEKLFF.

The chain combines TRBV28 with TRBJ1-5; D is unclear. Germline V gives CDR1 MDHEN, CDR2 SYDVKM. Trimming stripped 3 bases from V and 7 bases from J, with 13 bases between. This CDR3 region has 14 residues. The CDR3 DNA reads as TGTGCCAGCAGTTTTGACCCGGTCGGGCAGCCCCAGCATTTT. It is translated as CASSFDPVGQPQHF.

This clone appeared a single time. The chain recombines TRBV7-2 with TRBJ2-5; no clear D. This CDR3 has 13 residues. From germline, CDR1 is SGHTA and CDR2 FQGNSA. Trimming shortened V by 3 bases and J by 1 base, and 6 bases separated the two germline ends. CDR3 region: CASSFGFQETQYF. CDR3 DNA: TGTGCCAGCAGCTTCGGGTTCCAAGAGACCCAGTACTTC.

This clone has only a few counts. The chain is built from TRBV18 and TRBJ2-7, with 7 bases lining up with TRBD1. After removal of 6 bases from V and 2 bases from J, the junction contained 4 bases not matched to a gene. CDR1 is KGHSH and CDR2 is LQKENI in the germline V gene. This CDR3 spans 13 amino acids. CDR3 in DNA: TGTGCCAGCTCCCCCACAGGGGCCTACGAGCAGTACTTC. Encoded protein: CASSPTGAYEQYF.

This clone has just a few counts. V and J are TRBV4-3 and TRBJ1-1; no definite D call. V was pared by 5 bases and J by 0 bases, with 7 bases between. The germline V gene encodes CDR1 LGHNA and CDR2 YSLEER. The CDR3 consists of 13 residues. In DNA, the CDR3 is TGCGCCAGCAGCACACCTCTGAACACTGAAGCTTTCTTT. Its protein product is CASSTPLNTEAFF.

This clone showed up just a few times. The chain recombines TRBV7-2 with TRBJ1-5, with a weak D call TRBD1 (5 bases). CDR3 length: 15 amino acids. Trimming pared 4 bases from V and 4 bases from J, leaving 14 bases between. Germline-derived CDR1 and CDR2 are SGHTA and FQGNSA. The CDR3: CASSSPGGNNQPQHF. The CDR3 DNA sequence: TGTGCCAGCAGCTCCCCGGGGGGGAATAATCAGCCCCAGCATTTT.

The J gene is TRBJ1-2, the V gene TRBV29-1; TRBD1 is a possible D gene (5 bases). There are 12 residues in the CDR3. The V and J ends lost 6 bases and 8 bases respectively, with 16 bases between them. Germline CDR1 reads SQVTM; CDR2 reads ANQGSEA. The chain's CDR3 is CSVRWAQGGYTF. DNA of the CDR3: TGCAGCGTGAGATGGGCCCAGGGAGGCTACACCTTC.

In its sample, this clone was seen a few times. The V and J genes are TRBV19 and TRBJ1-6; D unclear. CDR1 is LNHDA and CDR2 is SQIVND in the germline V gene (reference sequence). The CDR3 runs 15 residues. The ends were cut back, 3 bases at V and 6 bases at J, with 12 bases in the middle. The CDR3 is CASSIPRFGNSPLHF. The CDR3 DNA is TGTGCCAGTAGTATTCCTAGGTTCGGTAATTCACCCCTCCACTTT.

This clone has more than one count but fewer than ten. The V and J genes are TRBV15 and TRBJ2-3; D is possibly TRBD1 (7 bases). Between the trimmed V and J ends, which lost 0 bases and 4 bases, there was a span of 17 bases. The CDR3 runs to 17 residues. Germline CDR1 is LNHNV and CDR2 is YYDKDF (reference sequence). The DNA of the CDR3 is TGTGCCACCAGCAGAGATGGAGGGGGCGGGCGGGCAGATACGCAGTATTTT. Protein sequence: CATSRDGGGGRADTQYF. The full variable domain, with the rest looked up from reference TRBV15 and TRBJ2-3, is DAMVIQNPRYQVTQFGKPVTLSCSQTLNHNVMYWYQQKSSQAPKLLFHYYDKDFNNEADTPDNFQSRRPNTSFCFLDIRSPGLGDTAMYLCATSRDGGGGRADTQYFGPGTRLTVL.

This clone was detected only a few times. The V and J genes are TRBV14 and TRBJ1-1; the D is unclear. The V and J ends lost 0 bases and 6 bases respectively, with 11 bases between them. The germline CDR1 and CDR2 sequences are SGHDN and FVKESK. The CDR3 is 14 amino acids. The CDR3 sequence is CASSQDLTIAEAFF. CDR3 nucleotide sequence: TGTGCCAGCAGCCAAGACCTCACAATCGCTGAAGCTTTCTTT.

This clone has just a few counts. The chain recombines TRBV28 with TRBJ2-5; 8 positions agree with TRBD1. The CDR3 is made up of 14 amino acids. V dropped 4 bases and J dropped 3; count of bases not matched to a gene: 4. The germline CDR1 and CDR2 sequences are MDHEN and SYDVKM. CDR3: CASSSGGGEETQYF. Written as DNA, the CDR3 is TGTGCCAGCAGTTCAGGGGGCGGAGAAGAGACCCAGTACTTC.

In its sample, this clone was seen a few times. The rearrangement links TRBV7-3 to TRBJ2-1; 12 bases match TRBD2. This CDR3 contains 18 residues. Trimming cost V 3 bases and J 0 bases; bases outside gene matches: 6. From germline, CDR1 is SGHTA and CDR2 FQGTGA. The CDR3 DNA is TGTGCCAGCAGCTTCGGACTAGCGGGGTGGAGCTCCTACAATGAGCAGTTCTTC. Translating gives CASSFGLAGWSSYNEQFF.

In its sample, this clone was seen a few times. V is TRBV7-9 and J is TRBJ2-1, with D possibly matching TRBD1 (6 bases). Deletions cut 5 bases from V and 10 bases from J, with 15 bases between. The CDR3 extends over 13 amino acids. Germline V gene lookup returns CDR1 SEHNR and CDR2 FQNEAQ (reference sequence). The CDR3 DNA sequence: TGTGCCAGCAGCCCTCAATTGGGGGCCGAGCAGTTCTTC. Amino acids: CASSPQLGAEQFF.

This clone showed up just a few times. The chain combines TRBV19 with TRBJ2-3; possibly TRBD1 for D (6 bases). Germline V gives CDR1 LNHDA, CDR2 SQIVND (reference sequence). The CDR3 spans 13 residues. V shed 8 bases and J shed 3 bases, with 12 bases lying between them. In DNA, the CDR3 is TGTGCCAGTGGGGCTCAGGGGACAGATACGCAGTATTTT. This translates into CASGAQGTDTQYF.

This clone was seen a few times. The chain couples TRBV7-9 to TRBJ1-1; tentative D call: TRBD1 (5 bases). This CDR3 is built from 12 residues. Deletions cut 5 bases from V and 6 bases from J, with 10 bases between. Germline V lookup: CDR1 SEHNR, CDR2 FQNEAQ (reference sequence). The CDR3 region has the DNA TGTGCCAGCAGCCCGACAGCCGCTGAAGCTTTCTTT. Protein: CASSPTAAEAFF.

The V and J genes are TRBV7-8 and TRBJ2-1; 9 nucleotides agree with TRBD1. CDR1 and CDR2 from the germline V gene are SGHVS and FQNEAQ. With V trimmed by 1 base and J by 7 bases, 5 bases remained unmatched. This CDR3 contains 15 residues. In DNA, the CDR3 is TGTGCCAGCAGCTTAGGCCGGGACAGGGAAAATGAGCAGTTCTTC. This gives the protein CASSLGRDRENEQFF.

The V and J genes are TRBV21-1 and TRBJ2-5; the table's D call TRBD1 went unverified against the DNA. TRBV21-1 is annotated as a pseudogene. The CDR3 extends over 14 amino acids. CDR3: CASSVDTRSETQYF. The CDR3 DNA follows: TGTGCCAGCAGCGTGGACACCCGTTCGGAGACCCAGTACTTC.

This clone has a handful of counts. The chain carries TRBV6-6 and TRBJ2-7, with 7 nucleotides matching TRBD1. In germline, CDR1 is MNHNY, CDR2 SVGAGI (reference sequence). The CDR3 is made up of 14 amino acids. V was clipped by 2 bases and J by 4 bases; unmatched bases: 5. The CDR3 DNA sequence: TGTGCCAGCAGTTACCTCGACAGGGAATACGAGCAGTACTTC. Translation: CASSYLDREYEQYF.

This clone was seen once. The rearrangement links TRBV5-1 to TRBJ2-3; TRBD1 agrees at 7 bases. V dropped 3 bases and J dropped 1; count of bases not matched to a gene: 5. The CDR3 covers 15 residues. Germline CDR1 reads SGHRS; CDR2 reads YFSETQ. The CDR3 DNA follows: TGCGCCAGCAGCTCCGGCCAGGGGGGCACAGATACGCAGTATTTT. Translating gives CASSSGQGGTDTQYF. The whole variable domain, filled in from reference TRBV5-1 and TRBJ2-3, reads KAGVTQTPRYLIKTRGQQVTLSCSPISGHRSVSWYQQTPGQGLQFLFEYFSETQRNKGNFPGRFSGRQFSNSRSEMNVSTLELGDSALYLCASSSGQGGTDTQYFGPGTRLTVL.